A single sample gave rise to the 29 T cell receptor beta chains below, sequenced in a study of T cell repertoires in aging, cancer and after chemotherapy. TRB rearrangements spanning V, D and J were amplified using mixed TRB-A/B primers. Each CDR3 protein gets one entry after TCRdb re-called the multiplex PCR reads with MiXCR. Counted here are some 10,000 distinct CDR3 sequences, under 40% occurring once; the ten biggest clones make up just under 8.5%. Amplification of TCR beta used genomic DNA extracted from peripheral blood. Sample: blood. The receptors originated from a human donor in good health.

In this sample, this clonotype is medium-sized. The rearrangement joins TRBV29-1 to TRBJ2-1, with 13 bases fitting TRBD2. There are 17 residues in the CDR3. Trimming at V came to 6 bases and at J to 0 bases, leaving 8 bases not matched to a gene. The germline CDR1 and CDR2 sequences are SQVTM and ANQGSEA. The CDR3 loop reads CSVGGTSGTNSYNEQFF. CDR3 bases: TGCAGCGTCGGGGGGACTAGCGGGACCAACTCCTACAATGAGCAGTTCTTC.

The chain employs TRBV5-4 and TRBJ2-3; D is undetermined. Germline CDR1 and CDR2: SGHNT and YYREEE (reference sequence). The CDR3 has 14 residues. Trimming removed 4 bases from V and 6 bases from J, with 15 bases in between. The CDR3 DNA sequence: TGTGCCAGCAGCGGGGTAGGGCGAGACGATACGCAGTATTTT. Translating it yields CASSGVGRDDTQYF.

The rearrangement uses TRBV12-3 or TRBV12-4 and TRBJ1-1; no reliable D call. This CDR3 comprises 13 residues. Trimming removed 1 base from V and 3 bases from J, with 6 bases in between. The CDR3 sequence: CASSLGVYTEAFF. Here the CDR3 DNA reads TGTGCCAGCAGTTTAGGGGTTTACACTGAAGCTTTCTTT.

This clonotype was seen more than once but under ten times. The chain joins TRBV19 to TRBJ1-1; possible D gene TRBD1, 6 bases. Trimming took 3 bases from V and 1 from J, leaving 9 bases between them. Germline CDR1 LNHDA, CDR2 SQIVND (reference sequence). This CDR3 has 14 residues. The CDR3 protein is CASSIWGPNTEAFF. CDR3 DNA: TGTGCCAGTAGTATCTGGGGGCCGAACACTGAAGCTTTCTTT.

The J gene is TRBJ2-1, the V gene TRBV11-2, with a tentative D call TRBD2 (5 bases). Trimming pared 4 bases from V and 9 bases from J, leaving 10 bases between. Germline V gene data show CDR1 as SGHAT and CDR2 as FQNNGV. CDR3 length: 12 residues. This CDR3 reads CASSSGGGEQFF. CDR3 sequence (DNA): TGTGCCAGCAGCTCCGGAGGCGGTGAGCAGTTCTTC.

Only a few counts were recorded for this clonotype. The V call is TRBV24-1, the J call TRBJ2-2; 14 bases line up with TRBD2. This CDR3 is 18 amino acids long. Germline CDR1 KGHDR, CDR2 SFDVKD. Germline trimming cut 5 bases from V and 5 bases from J; bases unmatched to any gene: 9. The CDR3 loop reads CATSASGLAGVLTGELFF. The CDR3 nucleotides are TGTGCCACCAGTGCCTCGGGACTAGCGGGAGTGTTGACCGGGGAGCTGTTTTTT.

This chain joins TRBV19 and TRBJ1-5; no clear D gene. Trimming shortened V by 2 bases and J by 4 bases, and 6 bases separated the two germline ends. The germline V gene has CDR1 LNHDA and CDR2 SQIVND (reference sequence). This CDR3 has 13 residues. DNA of the CDR3: TGTGCCAGTAGTATAACCGCAAATCAGCCCCAGCATTTT. Translating it yields CASSITANQPQHF.

This chain uses TRBV12-3 or TRBV12-4 with TRBJ2-7; TRBD2 is a possible D gene (6 bases). The CDR3 sequence is 15 residues long. V lost 5 bases to trimming and J lost 0 bases, with 14 bases between them. The CDR3 region is CASSPSAGNSYEQYF. In DNA form, the CDR3 reads TGTGCCAGCAGTCCATCGGCGGGGAACTCCTACGAGCAGTACTTC.

Relative to its sample, this clonotype is medium-sized (0.01 to 0.1%). This chain uses TRBV12-3 or TRBV12-4 with TRBJ2-2; possibly TRBD1 for D (5 bases). CDR3 size: 12 residues. With 3 bases removed from V and 8 bases from J, the gap between germline ends came to 7 bases. The CDR3 here is CASSLGLGELFF. DNA for the CDR3: TGTGCCAGCAGTTTGGGGCTGGGGGAGCTGTTTTTT.

In this sample, this clonotype turned up a few times. The genes are TRBV10-3 and TRBJ2-2; TRBD2 agrees at 7 bases. The CDR3 spans 17 residues. The V gene's germline CDR1 is ENHRY and CDR2 SYGVKD. Trimming cost V 0 bases and J 0 bases; bases outside gene matches: 4. CDR3 in DNA: TGTGCCATCAGTGAGTCGCGCGGGAGCTCGAACACCGGGGAGCTGTTTTTT. The encoded protein is CAISESRGSSNTGELFF.

Here the CDR3 DNA reads TGCGCCAGCAGCTTTAGCCCTAGCGGGGCAGATACGCAGTATTTT. It yields the protein CASSFSPSGADTQYF. The gene calls are TRBV5-1 and TRBJ2-3; 9 nucleotides agree with TRBD2. The CDR3 spans 15 residues. Losses at the gene ends were 2 bases for V and 4 bases for J; bases not matched to a gene: 5. Germline V gene data show CDR1 as SGHRS and CDR2 as YFSETQ.

Worth noting for this clonotype: With a much larger clone just one base away, this may be a read error. The chain has TRBV29-1 and TRBJ2-7; D is possibly TRBD1 or TRBD2 (6 bases each). The CDR3 is 15 amino acids. Germline CDR1 and CDR2: SQVTM and ANQGSEA. In nucleotides, the CDR3 is TGCAGCGTTGTCGGGGGCTCGCGGGACTCCTACGGGCAGTACTTC. Amino acid sequence: CSVVGGSRDSYGQYF.

The J gene is TRBJ1-4, the V gene TRBV6-1; D not certain. Germline CDR1 reads MNHNS; CDR2 reads SASEGT. The V end lost 6 bases, the J end lost 8 bases, and 16 bases lay between the germline ends. The CDR3 extends over 14 amino acids. Here the CDR3 DNA reads TGTGCCAGCAGGGCGACGGACTATGGGGAAAAACTGTTTTTT. As protein: CASRATDYGEKLFF.

The V gene is TRBV7-2, the J gene TRBJ2-7, with TRBD2 matching over 11 bases. This CDR3 is built from 13 residues. Trimming took 8 bases from V and 7 from J; bases not matched to a gene: 7. Looked up from germline, CDR1 is SGHTA and CDR2 is FQGNSA. The CDR3 DNA follows: TGTGCCAGCGGGGGACTAGCGGCCAATGAGCAGTACTTC. As protein: CASGGLAANEQYF.

This clonotype was picked up a small number of times. The chain recombines TRBV29-1 with TRBJ1-1; no clear D. Trimming removed 3 bases from V and 5 bases from J, with 16 bases in between. Germline loops: CDR1 SQVTM, CDR2 ANQGSEA. The CDR3 length is 14 residues. The chain's CDR3 is CSVDGGIGNTEAFF. The CDR3 region has the DNA TGCAGCGTTGATGGAGGGATCGGAAATACTGAAGCTTTCTTT.

J is TRBJ2-7 and V is TRBV6-5; 9 bases are shared with TRBD2. CDR3 length: 12 amino acids. CDR1 is MNHEY, CDR2 SVGAGI, per germline. Trimming at V came to 8 bases and at J to 3 bases, leaving 2 bases not matched to a gene. The CDR3 here is CASAGGGYEQYF. DNA for the CDR3: TGTGCCAGCGCGGGGGGGGGCTACGAGCAGTACTTC.

The CDR3 is CASITEGDRGTLGYTF. CDR3 sequence (DNA): TGTGCCAGCATCACGGAGGGGGACAGGGGTACCCTTGGCTACACCTTC. V gene TRBV6-1 combines with J gene TRBJ1-2; TRBD1 matches at 10 bases. Germline V gives CDR1 MNHNS, CDR2 SASEGT. With V trimmed by 7 bases and J by 7 bases, 15 bases remained unmatched. The CDR3 consists of 16 residues.

The genes are TRBV27 and TRBJ1-5; 8 bases match TRBD1. The CDR3 loop spans 15 amino acids. CDR1 and CDR2 from the germline V gene are MNHEY and SMNVEV (reference sequence). J was trimmed by 2 bases and V by 5 bases; bases with no gene match: 5. This chain's CDR3 is CASSDPGQGNQPQHF. The CDR3 DNA reads TGTGCCAGCAGTGATCCGGGACAGGGCAATCAGCCCCAGCATTTT.

The chain combines TRBV6-6 with TRBJ2-5; D possibly corresponds to TRBD2 (5 bases). Trimming left V 5 bases short and J 5 bases short, with 18 bases between. The CDR3 loop spans 15 amino acids. Germline loops: CDR1 MNHNY, CDR2 SVGAGI (reference sequence). The CDR3 is CASSPQARGSETQYF. The CDR3 DNA reads as TGTGCCAGCAGTCCCCAGGCCCGGGGATCGGAGACCCAGTACTTC.

The chain couples TRBV6-1 to TRBJ2-3; 7 positions agree with TRBD2. CDR3 length: 17 residues. Trimming took 6 bases from V and 3 from J; bases not matched to a gene: 15. Germline CDR1 is MNHNS and CDR2 is SASEGT. The CDR3 is CASSTAGTTPTTDTQYF. The CDR3 bases are TGTGCCAGCAGCACAGCCGGGACTACCCCCACGACAGATACGCAGTATTTT.

This clonotype has more than one count but fewer than ten. The chain recombines TRBV6-1 with TRBJ2-7; weak D call: TRBD2 (5 bases). This CDR3 spans 15 amino acids. V lost 7 bases and J lost 2, with 18 bases in between. CDR1 and CDR2 (germline): MNHNS, SASEGT. The CDR3 spells CASKFERRGTYEQYF. The CDR3 DNA is TGTGCCAGCAAATTCGAGCGGAGAGGAACCTACGAGCAGTACTTC.

The chain links TRBV6-5 to TRBJ2-1; perhaps TRBD2 as D (5 bases). Germline V gives CDR1 MNHEY, CDR2 SVGAGI. Trimming removed 6 bases at V and 5 bases at J, with 14 bases between. CDR3 length: 14 amino acids. CDR3 sequence reads: CASSPSRGHNEQFF. The CDR3 bases are TGTGCCAGCAGCCCATCTAGAGGGCACAATGAGCAGTTCTTC.

This clonotype is medium-sized within its sample. The genes are TRBV29-1 and TRBJ2-5, with 7 bases fitting TRBD1. The V segment lost 3 bases and the J segment 7 bases; nucleotides outside the gene matches: 8. Germline assignment: CDR1 SQVTM and CDR2 ANQGSEA. The CDR3 totals 13 residues. For the CDR3, the DNA is TGCAGCGTTGAGGGAGAAGGGGGCGGGACCCAGTACTTC. It yields the protein CSVEGEGGGTQYF. The variable domain in full, with the rest retrieved from reference TRBV29-1 and TRBJ2-5, is SAVISQKPSRDICQRGTSLTIQCQVDSQVTMMFWYRQQPGQSLTLIATANQGSEATYESGFVIDKFPISRPNLTFSTLTVSNMSPEDSSIYLCSVEGEGGGTQYFGPGTRLLVL.

Relative to its sample, this clonotype is medium-sized. J is TRBJ2-2 and V is TRBV29-1; D tentatively reads TRBD1 or TRBD2 (5 bases each). Trimming pared 6 bases from V and 1 base from J, leaving 9 bases between. CDR1 is SQVTM and CDR2 is ANQGSEA in the germline V gene. The CDR3 length is 13 residues. The CDR3 reads CSVRDGNTGELFF. The CDR3 DNA is TGCAGCGTCCGGGACGGGAACACCGGGGAGCTGTTTTTT.

This clonotype was detected only once. The chain links TRBV18 to TRBJ1-1, with 7 nucleotides matching TRBD1. The CDR3 sequence is 15 residues long. V lost 6 bases to trimming and J lost 1 base; unmatched junction nucleotides: 8. Germline V gene sequence: CDR1 KGHSH, CDR2 LQKENI. The CDR3 sequence is CASSFAGQKNTEAFF. The CDR3 region has the DNA TGTGCCAGCTCGTTCGCGGGACAGAAGAACACTGAAGCTTTCTTT.

The J gene is TRBJ1-5, the V gene TRBV29-1; D unresolved. CDR3 length: 12 amino acids. Per germline, CDR1 SQVTM and CDR2 ANQGSEA. CDR3 sequence (DNA): TGCAGTCGACGGGCCACTAATCAGCCCCAGCATTTT. It translates to CSRRATNQPQHF.

The chain joins TRBV6-5 to TRBJ2-7; 9 bases fit TRBD1. The germline V gene encodes CDR1 MNHEY and CDR2 SVGAGI. Unmatched junction bases numbered 0, after V lost 2 bases and J lost 1 base. CDR3 length: 14 amino acids. The CDR3 loop reads CASSYGQGSYEQYF. The CDR3 DNA sequence: TGTGCCAGCAGTTACGGACAGGGGTCCTACGAGCAGTACTTC.

The chain combines TRBV6-1 with TRBJ2-1, with TRBD2 matching over 9 bases. CDR1 is MNHNS and CDR2 is SASEGT in the germline V gene. The length of the CDR3 is 15 residues. V shed 7 bases and J 4 bases; nucleotides not matched to a gene: 8. In nucleotides, the CDR3 is TGTGCCAGCACCAGACTAGCGGCGAATTACAATGAGCAGTTCTTC. Its protein is CASTRLAANYNEQFF.

Judged by abundance, this clonotype is medium-sized (0.01 to 0.1%). This rearrangement joins TRBV29-1 to TRBJ2-3; a weak D match, TRBD2 (6 bases). In germline, CDR1 is SQVTM, CDR2 ANQGSEA. The CDR3 is 15 residues long. The germline V and J ends were trimmed by 0 bases and 4 bases, with 14 bases remaining between them. The CDR3 reads CSVEDRGGNADTQYF. CDR3 DNA: TGCAGCGTTGAAGATCGGGGCGGGAATGCAGATACGCAGTATTTT.